This passage covers 12 T cell receptor beta chains from one sample sequenced in a study of PD-1 blockade in mismatch repair-deficient tumors. The protocol was immunoSEQ multiplex PCR, while the TCRdb copy is restricted to in-frame clones and leaves out a portion. The sample lists some 16,000 clones, approximately 84% seen once, with 1.6% in the top ten. This specimen consisted of PBMCs, obtained roughly 23 weeks after starting pembrolizumab. Every receptor here comes from an adult with mismatch repair-deficient cancer.

This chain links TRBV19 with TRBJ1-5; TRBD1 matches 7 bases. Trimming took 3 bases from V and 6 from J; bases not matched to a gene: 2. In germline, CDR1 is LNHDA, CDR2 SQIVND (reference sequence). The length of the CDR3 is 13 residues. The CDR3 region is CASSMDRFQPQHF. The CDR3 DNA sequence: TGTGCCAGTAGTATGGACAGGTTTCAGCCCCAGCATTTT.

The J gene is TRBJ1-1, the V gene TRBV9; 7 positions agree with TRBD1. V gave up 0 bases and J gave up 5 bases; unmatched junction bases: 4. CDR3 size: 14 residues. Germline CDR1 SGDLS, CDR2 YYNGEE. CDR3 amino acids: CASSVDVQGTEAFF. CDR3 nucleotide sequence: TGTGCCAGCAGCGTAGATGTACAGGGGACTGAAGCTTTCTTT.

V is TRBV7-2 and J is TRBJ1-1; D call uncertain. The CDR3 runs 14 residues. V was shortened by 5 bases and J by 1 base, with 11 bases between the two germline ends. Germline V gene sequence: CDR1 SGHTA, CDR2 FQGNSA. CDR3 region: CASSPPRRNTEAFF. The CDR3 coding sequence is TGTGCCAGCAGCCCCCCTAGGAGGAACACTGAAGCTTTCTTT.

The rearrangement uses TRBV13 and TRBJ2-1; D may be TRBD2 (6 bases). Per germline, CDR1 PRHDT and CDR2 FYEKMQ (reference sequence). There are 15 residues in the CDR3. V lost 4 bases and J 0 bases, leaving 10 bases between the germline ends. This chain's CDR3 is CASSSGTFSYNEQFF. The CDR3 DNA follows: TGTGCCAGCAGCTCTGGGACTTTCTCCTACAATGAGCAGTTCTTC. The variable domain in full, with the rest retrieved from reference TRBV13 and TRBJ2-1, is AAGVIQSPRHLIKEKRETATLKCYPIPRHDTVYWYQQGPGQDPQFLISFYEKMQSDKGSIPDRFSAQQFSDYHSELNMSSLELGDSALYFCASSSGTFSYNEQFFGPGTRLTVL.

This clone showed up just a few times. V and J are TRBV28 and TRBJ2-7; a possible D gene is TRBD1 (6 bases). This CDR3 has 14 amino acids. Germline-derived CDR1 and CDR2 are MDHEN and SYDVKM. The V and J ends lost 6 bases and 2 bases respectively, with 14 bases between them. For the CDR3, the DNA is TGTGCCAGCAGAAGAGGACAGCCAGCCTACGAGCAGTACTTC. This encodes CASRRGQPAYEQYF.

The gene calls are TRBV5-1 and TRBJ2-1; D possibly corresponds to TRBD2 (5 bases). Germline V gene sequence: CDR1 SGHRS, CDR2 YFSETQ. V lost 4 bases, J lost 6 bases, and 8 bases lay in between. The CDR3 runs to 12 residues. The CDR3 nucleotides read TGCGCCAGCAGCCCGGACTTCAATGAGCAGTTCTTC. Protein sequence: CASSPDFNEQFF.

V usage is TRBV18 and J usage is TRBJ2-7, with D possibly being TRBD1 (5 bases). From germline, CDR1 is KGHSH and CDR2 LQKENI. V was clipped by 2 bases and J by 0 bases, with 17 bases between them. The CDR3 contains 17 residues. In DNA form, the CDR3 reads TGTGCCAGCTCACCAAAGGGGCACAGGTCTAGCTCCTACGAGCAGTACTTC. Translating it yields CASSPKGHRSSSYEQYF.

This chain links TRBV28 with TRBJ1-5; D might be TRBD1 (5 bases). V was shortened by 2 bases and J by 2 bases, with 10 bases between the two germline ends. The germline V gene encodes CDR1 MDHEN and CDR2 SYDVKM. The length of the CDR3 is 15 residues. CDR3 DNA sequence: TGTGCCAGCAGTTTAAGGGGTGCGGGCAATCAGCCCCAGCATTTT. It translates to CASSLRGAGNQPQHF.

The chain is built from TRBV5-1 and TRBJ2-3; TRBD1 agrees at 8 bases. This CDR3 is 14 amino acids long. J was trimmed by 5 bases and V by 0 bases; bases with no gene match: 2. Germline V gene lookup returns CDR1 SGHRS and CDR2 YFSETQ. The CDR3 nucleotides are TGCGCCAGCAGCTTGGGGACAGGGTTAGATACGCAGTATTTT. As protein: CASSLGTGLDTQYF. The variable domain in full, with the rest retrieved from reference TRBV5-1 and TRBJ2-3, is KAGVTQTPRYLIKTRGQQVTLSCSPISGHRSVSWYQQTPGQGLQFLFEYFSETQRNKGNFPGRFSGRQFSNSRSEMNVSTLELGDSALYLCASSLGTGLDTQYFGPGTRLTVL.

The rearrangement joins TRBV2 to TRBJ2-3; 7 bases align to TRBD2. Germline loops: CDR1 SNHLY, CDR2 FYNNEI. Trimming at V came to 8 bases and at J to 0 bases, leaving 5 bases not matched to a gene. The length of the CDR3 is 14 residues. CDR3 DNA: TGTGCCAGCCTATCGGGGGGTAGCACAGATACGCAGTATTTT. As protein: CASLSGGSTDTQYF.

The V gene is TRBV6-4, the J gene TRBJ1-6; the D is unclear. This CDR3 is built from 14 residues. The V end was cut by 8 bases, the J end by 8 bases, with 16 bases between. Per germline, CDR1 MRHNA and CDR2 SNTAGT. The DNA for the CDR3 is TGTGCCAGCGCGCCGGTGGGAGGGTATTCACCCCTCCACTTT. As protein: CASAPVGGYSPLHF.

This clone came up once. The J gene is TRBJ1-1, the V gene TRBV28; TRBD1 matches at 11 bases. J lost 3 bases, V lost 8 bases, and 14 bases had no gene match. This CDR3 has 17 amino acids. CDR1 and CDR2 (germline): MDHEN, SYDVKM. CDR3 loop: CASGTRDRGKGDTEAFF. The CDR3 DNA is TGTGCCAGCGGAACCCGGGACAGGGGGAAGGGTGACACTGAAGCTTTCTTT.